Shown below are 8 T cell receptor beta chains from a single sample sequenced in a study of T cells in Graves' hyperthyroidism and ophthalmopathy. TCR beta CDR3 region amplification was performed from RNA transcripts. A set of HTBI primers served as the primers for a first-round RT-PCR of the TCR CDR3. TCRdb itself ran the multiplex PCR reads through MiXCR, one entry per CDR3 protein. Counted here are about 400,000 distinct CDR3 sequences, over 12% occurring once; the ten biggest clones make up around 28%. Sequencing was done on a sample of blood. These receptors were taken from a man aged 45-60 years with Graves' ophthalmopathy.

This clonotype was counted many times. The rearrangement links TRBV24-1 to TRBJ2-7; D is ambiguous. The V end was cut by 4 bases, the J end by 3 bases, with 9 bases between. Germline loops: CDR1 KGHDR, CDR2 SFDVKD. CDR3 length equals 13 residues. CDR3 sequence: CATSDPPFYEQYF. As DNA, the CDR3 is TGTGCCACCAGTGACCCCCCATTCTACGAGCAGTACTTC.

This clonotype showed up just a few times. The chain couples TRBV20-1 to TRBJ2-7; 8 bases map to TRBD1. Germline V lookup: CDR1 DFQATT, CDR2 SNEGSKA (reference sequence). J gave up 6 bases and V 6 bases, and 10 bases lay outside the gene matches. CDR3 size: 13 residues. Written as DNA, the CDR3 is TGCAGTGCCACTGGGACAGGTGGTCTCGAGCAGTACTTC. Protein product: CSATGTGGLEQYF.

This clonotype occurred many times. CDR3 protein: CASSLVRNYGYTF. CDR3 DNA sequence: TGTGCCAGCAGTTTAGTCAGGAACTATGGCTACACCTTC. The chain uses TRBV12-3 or TRBV12-4 and TRBJ1-2; D is unresolved. The CDR3 loop spans 13 amino acids. V gave up 1 base and J gave up 2 bases, with 5 bases separating them.

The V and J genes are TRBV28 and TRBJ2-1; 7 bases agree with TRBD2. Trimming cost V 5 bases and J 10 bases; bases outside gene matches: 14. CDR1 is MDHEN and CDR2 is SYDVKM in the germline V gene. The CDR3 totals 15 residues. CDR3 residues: CASSPAGGSYREQFF. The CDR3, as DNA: TGTGCCAGCAGTCCCGCTGGCGGGAGTTATCGGGAGCAGTTCTTC.

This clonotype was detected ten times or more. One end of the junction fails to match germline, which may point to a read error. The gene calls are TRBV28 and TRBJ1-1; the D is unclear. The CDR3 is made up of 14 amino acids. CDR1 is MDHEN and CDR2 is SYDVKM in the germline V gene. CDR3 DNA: TGTGCCAGCAGTTTAAGCGGAACAAACTCTGAGGCTTTCTTT. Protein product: CASSLSGTNSEAFF.

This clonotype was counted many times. CDR3 sequence (DNA): TGCAGTGCTCTTAGCGGGCGGATTAATTCACCCCTCCACTTT. Its protein is CSALSGRINSPLHF. The rearrangement joins TRBV20-1 to TRBJ1-6; D unresolved. V was cut by 5 bases and J by 6 bases, with 14 bases left in between. This CDR3 comprises 14 residues. Per the germline V gene, CDR1 is DFQATT and CDR2 is SNEGSKA (reference sequence).

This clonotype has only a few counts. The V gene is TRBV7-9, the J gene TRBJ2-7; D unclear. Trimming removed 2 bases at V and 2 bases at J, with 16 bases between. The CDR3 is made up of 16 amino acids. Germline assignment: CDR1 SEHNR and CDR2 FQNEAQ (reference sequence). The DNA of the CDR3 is TGTGCCAGCAGCTTATCGGCAAGCGCGACCACCTACGAGCAGTACTTC. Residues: CASSLSASATTYEQYF.

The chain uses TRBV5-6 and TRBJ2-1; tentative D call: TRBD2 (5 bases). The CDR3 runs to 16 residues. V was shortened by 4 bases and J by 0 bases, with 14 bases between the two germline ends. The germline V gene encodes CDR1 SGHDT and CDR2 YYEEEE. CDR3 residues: CASSQEYRGSYNEQFF. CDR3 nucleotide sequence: TGTGCCAGCAGCCAAGAGTATCGGGGCTCCTACAATGAGCAGTTCTTC. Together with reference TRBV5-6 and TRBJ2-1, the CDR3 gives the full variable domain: DAGVTQSPTHLIKTRGQQVTLRCSPKSGHDTVSWYQQALGQGPQFIFQYYEEEERQRGNFPDRFSGHQFPNYSSELNVNALLLGDSALYLCASSQEYRGSYNEQFFGPGTRLTVL.